The next 2 T cell receptor beta chains were all read from a single sample in a study of beta chain features in type 1 diabetes (dated 2018 in TCRdb). No antigens are known for them. Libraries were prepared through the immunoSEQ multiplex PCR assay. The High Capacity cDNA Reverse Transcription Kit was used to reverse transcribe all of the isolated RNA, meaning that expressed TCRB transcripts were what got sequenced. Imported from immuneACCESS, the table was reduced by TCRdb to in-frame sequences with V and J called. These copies leave out some clones; in studies compared against another copy, an unresolved V gene accounts for under half, and the cause of the remainder is not known. Counted in this sample were 300,000 to 350,000 clones; roughly 8.8% of them appeared once. More than 0.8% of the sample lies in the top ten. The paper as a whole reports these results and caveats: A moderate but significant shortening of TCRB CDR3 length was observed in type 1 diabetes patients in all four CD4+ subsets.

Sequenced sample: central memory CD4+ T cells from blood. The receptors were sampled from a man younger than 40 with type 1 diabetes.

This clone was counted a few times. The chain carries TRBV5-1 and TRBJ1-1; D unresolved. The CDR3 contains 14 residues. Looked up from germline, CDR1 is SGHRS and CDR2 is YFSETQ. Trimming removed 0 bases from V and 3 bases from J, with 9 bases in between. CDR3 DNA sequence: TGCGCCAGCAGCTTGGGAGGCCAGCACACTGAAGCTTTCTTT. It yields the protein CASSLGGQHTEAFF.

The V call is TRBV7-7, the J call TRBJ2-5; 9 nucleotides agree with TRBD2. The CDR3 is 16 amino acids. Germline-derived CDR1 and CDR2 are SSHAT and FNYEAQ (reference sequence). V lost 4 bases, J lost 2 bases, and 8 bases stayed unmatched. Written as DNA, the CDR3 is TGTGCCAGCAGCTCCCGGAGGGCGGGGGGGCAAGAGACCCAGTACTTC. Protein sequence: CASSSRRAGGQETQYF.